These 28 T cell receptor beta chains share one sample of origin, sequenced in a study of blood T cell repertoires in COVID-19. Generated by immunoSEQ multiplex PCR, the TCRdb table keeps only in-frame clones and is missing some. The profile shows approximately 130,000 clones, around 87% of them singletons. Material: peripheral blood. The receptor set was obtained from a man between 50 and 59 years old with acute or convalescent COVID-19.

The chain joins TRBV27 to TRBJ1-6; 7 bases agree with TRBD1. J lost 8 bases, V lost 1 base, and 5 bases had no gene match. The germline gives CDR1 MNHEY, CDR2 SMNVEV (reference sequence). CDR3 length: 15 amino acids. CDR3 nucleotide sequence: TGTGCCAGCAGTTTATACAGGGGCGTGGATTCACCCCTCCACTTT. This sequence encodes CASSLYRGVDSPLHF.

This clone was seen a few times. The chain links TRBV12-3 or TRBV12-4 to TRBJ2-7; D is undetermined. CDR3 length: 12 amino acids. V lost 5 bases and J lost 7, with 12 bases in between. The CDR3 DNA sequence: TGTGCCAGCAGTGTGGGCACCGGAGAGCAGTACTTC. Amino acid sequence: CASSVGTGEQYF.

This chain connects TRBV19 to TRBJ2-2; a possible D gene is TRBD2 (6 bases). Per the germline V gene, CDR1 is LNHDA and CDR2 is SQIVND (reference sequence). Trimming took off 5 bases at V and 2 bases at J, with 12 bases between the two ends. The CDR3 consists of 15 residues. The DNA of the CDR3 is TGTGCCAGTAGTTCCCATAGCGGAAACACCGGGGAGCTGTTTTTT. Translated, it gives CASSSHSGNTGELFF.

This clone was recorded once. The chain joins TRBV2 to TRBJ2-5; 8 bases fit TRBD2. Losses at the gene ends were 3 bases for V and 4 bases for J; bases not matched to a gene: 7. Germline V CDR1 and CDR2: SNHLY, FYNNEI. The CDR3 has 15 amino acids. The CDR3 DNA sequence: TGTGCCAGCAGTGACCGGGAGGGATTCGGAGAGACCCAGTACTTC. Its protein is CASSDREGFGETQYF.

The chain employs TRBV25-1 and TRBJ1-1, with D uncertain. The germline gives CDR1 MGHDK, CDR2 SYGVNS. CDR3 length: 13 residues. Deletions cut 2 bases from V and 3 bases from J, with 7 bases between. The CDR3 sequence: CASSEGGYTEAFF. The CDR3 bases are TGTGCCAGCAGTGAAGGCGGGTACACTGAAGCTTTCTTT.

The CDR3 DNA follows: TGTGCCAGCAGTGAAGGCTCAGGCTATGGCTACACCTTC. The encoded protein is CASSEGSGYGYTF. The chain is built from TRBV2 and TRBJ1-2; D is unclear. CDR1 and CDR2 from the germline V gene are SNHLY and FYNNEI. The CDR3 length is 13 residues. V dropped 1 base and J dropped 4 bases, with 7 bases sitting between them.

The DNA of the CDR3 is TGCGCCAGCACGATGACGGACAGGTCGAACACCATATATTTT. Protein sequence: CASTMTDRSNTIYF. V gene TRBV5-1 combines with J gene TRBJ1-3, with 7 bases matching TRBD1. The trim removed 6 bases at V and 7 bases at J, leaving 10 bases unmatched. The CDR3 runs 14 residues. CDR1 and CDR2 (germline): SGHRS, YFSETQ.

The chain has TRBV30 and TRBJ2-3, with a weak D call TRBD1 (8 bases). This CDR3 contains 15 residues. Trimming stripped 5 bases from V and 4 bases from J, with 19 bases between. Germline CDR1 is GTSNPN and CDR2 is SVGIG (reference sequence). CDR3 DNA: TGTGCCTGGGGCCAAGACAGGGGAGGGGCAGATACGCAGTATTTT. Protein: CAWGQDRGGADTQYF.

This clone was detected only a few times. V is TRBV4-3 and J is TRBJ2-5; 8 bases are a match to TRBD1. V lost 4 bases and J lost 3; bases outside the gene matches: 7. Germline V gives CDR1 LGHNA, CDR2 YSLEER. The CDR3 extends over 15 amino acids. CDR3 coding DNA: TGCGCCAGCAGCCGGGACGGACAGGGAAAAGAGACCCAGTACTTC. The encoded protein is CASSRDGQGKETQYF.

The J gene is TRBJ1-2, the V gene TRBV3-1 (or the pseudogene TRBV3-2), with 9 bases fitting TRBD1. V was pared by 2 bases and J by 1 base, with 14 bases of the junction left unmatched. CDR1 and CDR2 from the germline V gene are LGHDT and YNNKEL (reference sequence). The CDR3 spans 19 residues. The CDR3 loop is CASSQTMTGGPFLNYGYTF. CDR3 DNA sequence: TGTGCCAGCAGCCAAACTATGACAGGGGGACCTTTTCTTAACTATGGCTACACCTTC.

This clone was seen once. This chain links TRBV5-1 with TRBJ2-3; D perhaps matches TRBD2 (6 bases). Germline V CDR1 and CDR2: SGHRS, YFSETQ. Trimming left V 0 bases short and J 1 base short, with 9 bases between. The CDR3 runs 15 residues. The CDR3 is CASSLVGEGTDTQYF. CDR3 nucleotide sequence: TGCGCCAGCAGCTTGGTGGGGGAGGGCACAGATACGCAGTATTTT.

The chain employs TRBV10-2 and TRBJ2-1; D is unclear. Germline V lookup: CDR1 WSHSY, CDR2 SAAADI. The CDR3 spans 16 residues. The V end lost 8 bases, the J end lost 0 bases, and 17 bases lay between the germline ends. CDR3 nucleotide sequence: TGCGCCAGCGTTTTGAGCCACCTTGGCTCCTACAATGAGCAGTTCTTC. Protein: CASVLSHLGSYNEQFF.

This clone was detected a few times. The chain combines TRBV18 with TRBJ1-4; TRBD1 is a possible D gene (5 bases). V was clipped by 2 bases and J by 4 bases, with 11 bases between them. The germline gives CDR1 KGHSH, CDR2 LQKENI. The CDR3 totals 15 residues. In nucleotides, the CDR3 is TGTGCCAGCTCACCAATGGCAGGGATTAATGAAAAACTGTTTTTT. As protein: CASSPMAGINEKLFF.

This clone occurred a few times. The gene calls are TRBV9 and TRBJ1-6; D is unclear. Germline V gene sequence: CDR1 SGDLS, CDR2 YYNGEE. This CDR3 is 15 amino acids long. The ends were cut back, 2 bases at V and 13 bases at J, with 19 bases in the middle. The CDR3 sequence is CASSVEGGSSSPLHF. The CDR3 DNA sequence: TGTGCCAGCAGCGTGGAAGGTGGGAGCTCCAGCCCCCTCCACTTT.

Remarks on this clone: This CDR3 is also generated by other DNA sequences in the sample. The J gene is TRBJ2-5, the V gene TRBV5-1; 7 bases are shared with TRBD2. V was clipped by 3 bases and J by 4 bases; unmatched bases: 3. Germline loops: CDR1 SGHRS, CDR2 YFSETQ. CDR3 length: 13 residues. DNA of the CDR3: TGCGCCAGCAGCTCCTTAGCGGGAGAGACCCAGTACTTC. Translating gives CASSSLAGETQYF. Supplemented by reference TRBV5-1 and TRBJ2-5, the full variable domain reads KAGVTQTPRYLIKTRGQQVTLSCSPISGHRSVSWYQQTPGQGLQFLFEYFSETQRNKGNFPGRFSGRQFSNSRSEMNVSTLELGDSALYLCASSSLAGETQYFGPGTRLLVL.

This clone was counted once. CDR3 DNA: TGTGCCTCCAAGGGACAGTTAGCGAACACCGGGGAGCTGTTTTTT. Translated: CASKGQLANTGELFF. V and J are TRBV27 and TRBJ2-2, with 7 bases identical to TRBD1. Germline V gene data show CDR1 as MNHEY and CDR2 as SMNVEV (reference sequence). The CDR3 is 15 residues long. V shed 11 bases, J shed 0 bases, and the junction held 9 bases outside the gene matches.

The chain joins TRBV6-5 to TRBJ2-1, with 10 bases aligning to TRBD2. The CDR3 is 14 amino acids. The germline V gene has CDR1 MNHEY and CDR2 SVGAGI. Trimming took 7 bases from V and 13 from J; bases not matched to a gene: 13. The CDR3 reads CASTSAASGSFQFF. CDR3 sequence (DNA): TGTGCCAGCACCTCCGCGGCTAGCGGGAGTTTTCAGTTCTTC.

This chain uses TRBV5-6 with TRBJ1-1; 7 bases align to TRBD1. The junction had 11 bases not matched to a gene; V was cut back by 4 bases and J by 11 bases. The CDR3 has 13 amino acids. Per the germline V gene, CDR1 is SGHDT and CDR2 is YYEEEE. CDR3 sequence: CASSQGQLSGAFF. In DNA form, the CDR3 reads TGTGCCAGCAGCCAGGGACAGCTAAGCGGGGCTTTCTTT.

This chain joins TRBV3-1 (or the pseudogene TRBV3-2) and TRBJ1-5; D gene ambiguous. The CDR3 spans 14 residues. From germline, CDR1 is LGHDT and CDR2 YNNKEL (reference sequence). V was cut by 3 bases and J by 2 bases, with 8 bases left in between. Here the CDR3 reads CASSHFGGNQPQHF. Here the CDR3 DNA reads TGTGCCAGCAGCCATTTCGGGGGCAATCAGCCCCAGCATTTT.

V gene TRBV5-1 combines with J gene TRBJ2-7; 8 bases line up with TRBD2. Germline V gives CDR1 SGHRS, CDR2 YFSETQ. This CDR3 comprises 15 residues. V shed 2 bases and J 2 bases; nucleotides not matched to a gene: 6. CDR3 DNA sequence: TGCGCCAGCAGCTTTGGCGGGACTAGAGCCTACGAGCAGTACTTC. Protein sequence: CASSFGGTRAYEQYF.

The CDR3 loop reads CASSMMRSGGEQYF. In DNA, the CDR3 is TGTGCCAGTAGTATGATGCGGTCCGGAGGGGAGCAGTACTTC. The V call is TRBV19, the J call TRBJ2-7; tentative D call: TRBD2 (6 bases). Germline V gene sequence: CDR1 LNHDA, CDR2 SQIVND (reference sequence). The length of the CDR3 is 14 residues. V was cut by 3 bases and J by 7 bases, with 16 bases left in between.

The rearrangement uses TRBV2 and TRBJ1-3, with a tentative D call TRBD1 (5 bases). Germline CDR1 is SNHLY and CDR2 is FYNNEI. V was pared by 0 bases and J by 3 bases, with 21 bases between. This CDR3 contains 19 residues. The CDR3 reads CASSEALQGLLSRGNTIYF. CDR3 in DNA: TGTGCCAGCAGTGAAGCCCTGCAGGGTTTATTATCTCGTGGAAACACCATATATTTT.

V is TRBV4-2 and J is TRBJ2-7; D might be TRBD2 (6 bases). Trimming stripped 0 bases from V and 2 bases from J, with 17 bases between. The CDR3 extends over 17 amino acids. Germline V gene sequence: CDR1 LGHNA, CDR2 YNFKEQ. CDR3 amino acids: CASSQDLGGFPPYEQYF. CDR3 DNA sequence: TGTGCCAGCAGCCAAGATCTCGGAGGGTTCCCTCCCTACGAGCAGTACTTC.

The rearrangement links TRBV18 to TRBJ2-1; 7 bases map to TRBD2. The CDR3 is 16 amino acids. With V trimmed by 8 bases and J by 0 bases, 10 bases remained unmatched. Germline V gives CDR1 KGHSH, CDR2 LQKENI. CDR3 DNA sequence: TGTGCCAGCGAGAGTCAGCGCGGGAGCTCCTACAATGAGCAGTTCTTC. Protein: CASESQRGSSYNEQFF.

The CDR3 sequence is CASSPRGKLYGYTF. The CDR3 DNA is TGTGCCAGCAGCCCCAGGGGGAAACTCTATGGCTACACCTTC. The V call is TRBV3-1 (or the pseudogene TRBV3-2), the J call TRBJ1-2; 7 bases are shared with TRBD1. J gave up 4 bases and V 4 bases, and 6 bases lay outside the gene matches. CDR1 is LGHDT, CDR2 YNNKEL, per germline (reference sequence). The CDR3 spans 14 residues.

The rearrangement joins TRBV7-2 to TRBJ2-1; the match to TRBD2 covers 8 bases. V shed 5 bases and J 0 bases; nucleotides not matched to a gene: 3. This CDR3 has 15 amino acids. Germline V gene lookup returns CDR1 SGHTA and CDR2 FQGNSA. This chain's CDR3 is CASSRSGNSYNEQFF. The CDR3 DNA sequence: TGTGCCAGCAGCCGTAGCGGGAACTCCTACAATGAGCAGTTCTTC.

The V call is TRBV24-1, the J call TRBJ2-2; TRBD1 matches 10 bases. CDR1 KGHDR and CDR2 SFDVKD come from the germline V gene. The CDR3 runs to 15 residues. The V segment lost 4 bases and the J segment 9 bases; nucleotides outside the gene matches: 7. CDR3 region: CATSDPSDRGRELFF. The CDR3 DNA reads as TGTGCCACCAGTGACCCGTCTGACAGGGGGCGGGAGCTGTTTTTT.

This chain joins TRBV28 and TRBJ2-4; a possible D gene is TRBD2 (7 bases). Looked up from germline, CDR1 is MDHEN and CDR2 is SYDVKM. V was trimmed by 6 bases and J by 7 bases, leaving 22 bases between them. The CDR3 sequence is 16 residues long. The DNA for the CDR3 is TGTGCCAGCAGGATTGGCGTGGGGGCGCGGGGGAACATTCAGTACTTC. Its protein product is CASRIGVGARGNIQYF.